The 26 T cell receptor beta chains presented below share a single source sample, sequenced in a study of blood T cells in healthy people across ages. A second PCR, run for roughly 7 to 12 cycles, used a sample-barcoded 5' primer plus a J-beta primer mix. Each CDR3 protein gets one entry after TCRdb re-called the 5' RACE reads with MiXCR. The table includes 1.5 million to 2 million distinct CDR3 sequences, about 32% detected once. The specimen was blood. These receptors all come from a woman aged 25-40 years in good health.

For this clonotype: At one end the junction does not follow the germline gene, possibly because of a read error. The CDR3 loop reads CASSPTREYNERFF. In nucleotides, the CDR3 is TGTGCCAGCTCACCGACGCGGGAGTACAATGAGCGGTTCTTC. The chain joins TRBV18 to TRBJ2-1; 7 bases agree with TRBD2. The CDR3 is 14 residues long. Germline lookup yields CDR1 KGHSH and CDR2 LQKENI.

This sequence joins TRBV20-1 and TRBJ1-2; 9 bases line up with TRBD1. Looked up from germline, CDR1 is DFQATT and CDR2 is SNEGSKA (reference sequence). The junction had 8 bases not matched to a gene; V was cut back by 6 bases and J by 6 bases. The CDR3 has 13 residues. The CDR3 sequence is CSAGTGKLNGYTF. The CDR3 DNA reads TGCAGTGCGGGGACAGGGAAATTAAATGGCTACACCTTC.

This clonotype turned up a few times. V usage is TRBV20-1 and J usage is TRBJ2-5; the D gene is possibly TRBD1 (6 bases). The germline V and J ends were trimmed by 5 bases and 3 bases, with 16 bases remaining between them. This CDR3 region has 14 residues. Germline V gene sequence: CDR1 DFQATT, CDR2 SNEGSKA (reference sequence). The CDR3 loop is CSAGGWGKEETQYF. The CDR3 bases are TGCAGTGCTGGGGGCTGGGGGAAAGAAGAGACCCAGTACTTC.

The chain uses TRBV7-9 and TRBJ2-5, with D maybe TRBD1 (5 bases). TRBJ2-7 matches the DNA end more closely, so the J call is doubtful. CDR1 SEHNR and CDR2 FQNEAQ come from the germline V gene (reference sequence). The CDR3 is 15 residues long. The chain's CDR3 is CASSAVGLPPYEQYF. For the CDR3, the DNA is TGTGCCAGCAGCGCAGTGGGGCTCCCTCCTTACGAGCAGTACTTC.

This clonotype occurred a few times. V usage is TRBV20-1 and J usage is TRBJ2-1; D may be TRBD2 (6 bases). The CDR3 consists of 18 residues. CDR1 and CDR2 from the germline V gene are DFQATT and SNEGSKA (reference sequence). The germline V and J ends were trimmed by 2 bases and 2 bases, with 22 bases remaining between them. CDR3 DNA: TGCAGTGCTAGATTTAGCGGTCGGGGGAGCTACACCTACAATGAGCAGTTCTTC. Translating it yields CSARFSGRGSYTYNEQFF.

The DNA of the CDR3 is TGCGCCAGCAGCCAGACAGGGGGCTTGAACACTGAAGCTTTCTTT. Encoded protein: CASSQTGGLNTEAFF. V gene TRBV4-1 combines with J gene TRBJ1-1; 10 nucleotides match TRBD1. From germline, CDR1 is MGHRA and CDR2 YSYEKL. V shed 3 bases and J 0 bases; nucleotides not matched to a gene: 1. This CDR3 is built from 15 residues.

This clonotype has a count of ten or more. V usage is TRBV5-1 and J usage is TRBJ2-3; maybe TRBD2 (5 bases). Germline V lookup: CDR1 SGHRS, CDR2 YFSETQ. The V end was cut by 0 bases, the J end by 0 bases, with 8 bases between. This CDR3 region has 15 residues. The CDR3 here is CASSLVAGSTDTQYF. The CDR3 DNA sequence: TGCGCCAGCAGCTTGGTGGCGGGTAGCACAGATACGCAGTATTTT.

In its sample, this clonotype was seen a few times. The DNA of the CDR3 is TGTGCCAGCAGCTTAGGAGGGTTAATCAACAGGGGGCTAGCCTACGAGCAGTACTTC. Its protein is CASSLGGLINRGLAYEQYF. The V call is TRBV7-2, the J call TRBJ2-7; 9 bases fit TRBD1. The germline gives CDR1 SGHTA, CDR2 FQGNSA. The CDR3 covers 19 residues. V was clipped by 1 base and J by 2 bases; unmatched bases: 15.

Of note for this clonotype: A much larger clone lies a single base off, so this may be a read error. The chain joins TRBV12-3 or TRBV12-4 to TRBJ2-7; maybe TRBD2 (5 bases). CDR3 size: 13 residues. The CDR3 DNA reads as TGTGCCAGCAGTTTCGCCGGGAATTACGAGCGGTACTTC. Its protein is CASSFAGNYERYF.

The genes are TRBV9 and TRBJ2-1; 7 nucleotides agree with TRBD2. V gave up 4 bases and J gave up 0 bases; unmatched junction bases: 13. The germline gives CDR1 SGDLS, CDR2 YYNGEE. CDR3 size: 18 residues. The CDR3 region has the DNA TGTGCCAGCAGCCCGTTTGTAGGCGCGGGGGTCTCCTACAATGAGCAGTTCTTC. Its protein is CASSPFVGAGVSYNEQFF.

As to this clonotype: A much larger clone lies one base from this, so it may be a read error. The genes are TRBV29-1 and TRBJ2-7, with 7 bases aligning to TRBD2. The CDR3 loop spans 14 amino acids. The V gene's germline CDR1 is SQVTM and CDR2 ANQGSEA. With 6 bases clipped from V and 3 bases from J, the junction kept 11 bases outside the gene matches. CDR3 sequence: CSVSGAGEYYEQYF. In DNA form, the CDR3 reads TGCAGCGTGTCGGGCGCGGGAGAGTACTACGAGCAGTACTTC.

This clonotype has just a few counts. A much larger clone sits a single nucleotide away, making a read error possible. The J gene is TRBJ2-5, the V gene TRBV29-1, with D uncertain. Germline V gives CDR1 SQVTM, CDR2 ANQGSEA. The CDR3 sequence is 13 residues long. CDR3: CSVDFPFQEAQYF. The CDR3 bases are TGCAGCGTTGATTTTCCCTTCCAAGAGGCCCAGTACTTC.

The J gene is TRBJ2-5, the V gene TRBV4-1; 7 bases map to TRBD2. The J call could be wrong; TRBJ2-7 is a better fit for the DNA end. This CDR3 region has 15 residues. Germline assignment: CDR1 MGHRA and CDR2 YSYEKL. CDR3 in DNA: TGCGCCAGCAGCCCTGGACTAGTATTAGCCTACGAGCAGTACTTC. This codes for CASSPGLVLAYEQYF.

This rearrangement joins TRBV20-1 to TRBJ1-5; D might be TRBD1 (5 bases). The V end lost 6 bases, the J end lost 0 bases, and 15 bases lay between the germline ends. The length of the CDR3 is 15 residues. Germline CDR1 is DFQATT and CDR2 is SNEGSKA (reference sequence). DNA for the CDR3: TGCAGTGCGCCGCACGGGGGTTATAGCAATCAGCCCCAGCATTTT. It specifies CSAPHGGYSNQPQHF.

This clonotype was counted once. This chain connects TRBV4-1 to TRBJ2-2, with TRBD2 as a possible D gene (7 bases). The germline V and J ends were trimmed by 2 bases and 16 bases, with 26 bases remaining between them. Germline loops: CDR1 MGHRA, CDR2 YSYEKL. This CDR3 region has 16 residues. The CDR3 sequence is CASSQNRGALTGERFF. CDR3 coding DNA: TGCGCCAGCAGCCAAAACCGGGGGGCACTCACCGGGGAACGGTTTTTT.

The chain recombines TRBV10-3 with TRBJ2-2, with a weak D call TRBD2 (6 bases). CDR1 is ENHRY, CDR2 SYGVKD, per germline. This CDR3 spans 15 amino acids. Trimming cost V 0 bases and J 5 bases, with 10 bases left between them. For the CDR3, the DNA is TGTGCCATCAGTGAGTCTAGCGGAGAAACCGGGGAGCTGTTTTTT. Its translation is CAISESSGETGELFF.

A few counts support this clonotype. A far larger clone is one nucleotide away, so this likely arose from a read error. V and J are TRBV5-1 and TRBJ2-3; D not certain. The germline CDR1 and CDR2 sequences are SGHRS and YFSETQ. This CDR3 is built from 11 residues. In DNA, the CDR3 is TGCGCCAACAGCTTGGAAGATACGCAGTATTTT. Its protein is CANSLEDTQYF.

In this sample, this clonotype turned up a few times. The CDR3 loop is CSASGTGMHEQYF. DNA of the CDR3: TGCAGTGCTTCCGGGACAGGGATGCACGAGCAGTACTTC. The gene calls are TRBV20-1 and TRBJ2-7; 9 positions match TRBD1. Trimming removed 5 bases from V and 5 bases from J; junction bases left unmatched: 7. CDR1 and CDR2 (germline): DFQATT, SNEGSKA (reference sequence). The CDR3 has 13 residues.

V usage is TRBV6-1 and J usage is TRBJ1-1; a weak D match, TRBD1 (6 bases). The V end lost 5 bases, the J end lost 3 bases, and 13 bases lay between the germline ends. This CDR3 region has 14 residues. Germline CDR1 and CDR2: MNHNS and SASEGT. The CDR3 region is CASSPSRGDTEAFF. The CDR3 bases are TGTGCCAGCAGTCCAAGTAGGGGGGACACTGAAGCTTTCTTT.

This clonotype was counted between two and nine times. The chain links TRBV20-1 to TRBJ2-4, with TRBD1 identical over 9 bases. Per germline, CDR1 DFQATT and CDR2 SNEGSKA (reference sequence). The CDR3 has 13 amino acids. J lost 10 bases, V lost 3 bases, and 7 bases had no gene match. Here the CDR3 reads CSARSDRGGIQYF. Here the CDR3 DNA reads TGCAGTGCTAGGTCGGACAGGGGAGGGATTCAGTACTTC.

V is TRBV30 and J is TRBJ1-2; D unclear. Germline-derived CDR1 and CDR2 are GTSNPN and SVGIG (reference sequence). Trimming shortened V by 0 bases and J by 2 bases, and 7 bases separated the two germline ends. The CDR3 is made up of 13 amino acids. CDR3 in amino acids: CAWSVGRNYGYTF. CDR3 nucleotides: TGTGCCTGGAGTGTCGGTAGAAACTATGGCTACACCTTC. Full variable domain (outside the CDR3, taken from reference TRBV30 and TRBJ1-2): SQTIHQWPATLVQPVGSPLSLECTVEGTSNPNLYWYRQAAGRGLQLLFYSVGIGQISSEVPQNLSASRPQDRQFILSSKKLLLSDSGFYLCAWSVGRNYGYTFGSGTRLTVV.

In this sample, this clonotype turned up a few times. The chain recombines TRBV7-2 with TRBJ2-5, with 7 bases fitting TRBD1. The germline gives CDR1 SGHTA, CDR2 FQGNSA. The CDR3 extends over 13 amino acids. The V and J ends lost 3 bases and 9 bases, in that order; junction bases with no gene match: 7. The CDR3 sequence: CASSFDPQGAQYF. As DNA, the CDR3 is TGTGCCAGCAGCTTTGATCCCCAGGGGGCCCAGTACTTC.

The rearrangement links TRBV6-6 to TRBJ2-5; 10 bases map to TRBD2. The V gene's germline CDR1 is MNHNY and CDR2 SVGAGI (reference sequence). With V trimmed by 7 bases and J by 5 bases, 7 bases remained unmatched. The CDR3 totals 14 residues. CDR3 sequence: CASTSGRAGETQYF. For the CDR3, the DNA is TGTGCCAGCACCAGCGGGAGGGCCGGGGAGACCCAGTACTTC.

The chain carries TRBV7-9 and TRBJ2-2; weak D call: TRBD1 (6 bases). Looked up from germline, CDR1 is SEHNR and CDR2 is FQNEAQ (reference sequence). This CDR3 region has 16 residues. The V end was cut by 3 bases, the J end by 7 bases, with 18 bases between. The CDR3 reads CASSLSPGQSFGELFF. The CDR3 DNA reads TGTGCCAGCAGCTTGTCTCCGGGACAAAGCTTCGGGGAGCTGTTTTTT.

Details on this clonotype: As the CDR3 is not closed by the conserved phenylalanine or tryptophan, this likely results from a read error. The rearrangement joins TRBV13 to TRBJ2-3; a possible D gene is TRBD1 (5 bases). This CDR3 contains 16 residues. The germline V gene encodes CDR1 PRHDT and CDR2 FYEKMQ (reference sequence). Deletions cut 5 bases from V and 0 bases from J, with 15 bases between. In DNA, the CDR3 is TGTGCCAGCAGCCACCAGGGTACAACTAGCACAGATACGCAGTATTAT. Protein product: CASSHQGTTSTDTQYY.

This clonotype was seen more than once but under ten times. The chain uses TRBV19 and TRBJ2-3; no clear D. CDR3 length equals 16 residues. CDR1 is LNHDA, CDR2 SQIVND, per germline (reference sequence). V was pared by 2 bases and J by 1 base, with 13 bases between. The CDR3 reads CASSILAIVGTDTQYF. The CDR3 DNA is TGTGCCAGTAGTATATTGGCAATAGTTGGCACAGATACGCAGTATTTT.